A selection of T cell receptor beta chains follows, all from one sample in a study of T cell changes during pregnancy in multiple sclerosis. The data were produced by immunoSEQ multiplex PCR, yet TCRdb's version contains in-frame clones alone and is incomplete. The sample holds 65,000 to 90,000 clones, approximately 92% seen once. The sequencing here drew on peripheral blood, taken before pregnancy. All receptors derive from a female donor with multiple sclerosis, enrolled in a pregnancy study. The CDR3 runs from the conserved cysteine through the conserved F or W. Each record gives: D gene, clone size, J gene, V gene, CDR3 length, CDR3 DNA, CDR3 protein. A D gene is named only where the DNA matches it firmly. The size field is filled for only some rows; it gives once, few, many or a size class.

>TRBD2|-|TRBJ2-7|TRBV9|15
TGTGCCAGCAGCCCCACTAGCGGGAGGACCTACGAGCAGTACTTC
CASSPTSGRTYEQYF
>-|-|TRBJ1-4|TRBV4-3|13
TGCGCCAGCAGCCGAGACCTGACAGCAGGCCTGTTTTTT
CASSRDLTAGLFF
>-|-|TRBJ2-3|TRBV18|15
TGTGCCAGCTCACCAAGCCAGGGCTTCACAGATACGCAGTATTTT
CASSPSQGFTDTQYF
>-|-|TRBJ1-4|TRBV5-4|14
TGTGCCAGCAGCTCGGGGGGGCGGGATGAAAAACTGTTTTTT
CASSSGGRDEKLFF
>TRBD2|once|TRBJ2-2|TRBV4-2|18
TGTGCCAGCAGCCAAGGAACTAGCGGATTACTCCACACCGGGGAGCTGTTTTTT
CASSQGTSGLLHTGELFF
>TRBD2|-|TRBJ2-1|TRBV30|13
TGTGCCTGGAGCCTGACTAGCGCTAATGAGCAGTTCTTC
CAWSLTSANEQFF
>TRBD1|-|TRBJ2-7|TRBV27|14
TGTGCCAGCAGTTTGGGACAGGGGGCTGGCGAGCAGTACTTC
CASSLGQGAGEQYF
>-|few|TRBJ1-1|TRBV30|12
TGTGCCTGGAGTACAGCCCGAGCTGAAGCTTTCTTT
CAWSTARAEAFF
>TRBD2|once|TRBJ2-1|TRBV5-6|16
TGTGCCAGCAGCAGTACCGGGACTAGCTTAACCAATGAGCAGTTCTTC
CASSSTGTSLTNEQFF
>-|-|TRBJ2-7|TRBV4-3|13
TGCGCCAGCAGCCAAAATAGCGGATACGAGCAGTACTTC
CASSQNSGYEQYF
>TRBD2|-|TRBJ2-5|TRBV4-2|15
TGTGCCAGCAGCGAAGAGGACCGGGGGGGAGAGACCCAGTACTTC
CASSEEDRGGETQYF
>TRBD2|-|TRBJ2-5|TRBV6-1|13
TGTGCCAGCCAGCGGGAGGGGTGGGAGACCCAGTACTTC
CASQREGWETQYF
>TRBD2|-|TRBJ2-5|TRBV5-4|16
TGTGCCAGCAGCTCGCGAAAAAGACTAGCGGAAGAGACCCAGTACTTC
CASSSRKRLAEETQYF
>-|once|TRBJ2-5|TRBV4-3|16
TGCGCCAGCAGCCAGGAGCACCTGGATTACCAAGAGACCCAGTACTTC
CASSQEHLDYQETQYF
>-|-|TRBJ1-2|TRBV11-2|13
TGTGCCAGCAGCCCCCGGGACTTCTATGGCTACACCTTC
CASSPRDFYGYTF
>-|-|TRBJ2-2|TRBV4-3|13
TGCGCCAGCAGCCCTGACAGGACCGGGGAGCTGTTTTTT
CASSPDRTGELFF
>-|few|TRBJ1-4|TRBV7-2|15
TGTGCCAGCAGCCTAACCTCCGGGGTGAATGAAAAACTGTTTTTT
CASSLTSGVNEKLFF
>-|-|TRBJ1-1|TRBV27|14
TGTGCCAGCAGTTTTACACCCGGGGACACTGAAGCTTTCTTT
CASSFTPGDTEAFF
>-|-|TRBJ2-5|TRBV18|14
TGTGCCAGCTCACCACAACAATACCAAGAGACCCAGTACTTC
CASSPQQYQETQYF
>-|few|TRBJ1-1|TRBV19|12
TGTGCCAGTACCTCTTTGGGGGCAGGGGCTTTCTTT
CASTSLGAGAFF
>TRBD2|-|TRBJ2-5|TRBV18|16
TGTGCCAGCTCACCCGTCTCTAGCGGGGGCCAAGAGACCCAGTACTTC
CASSPVSSGGQETQYF
>-|-|TRBJ2-7|TRBV4-1|17
TGCGCCAGCAGCCAAGGGCCGGGGGACGTTGCTACCTACGAGCAGTACTTC
CASSQGPGDVATYEQYF
>-|-|TRBJ1-5|TRBV7-2|16
TGTGCCAGCAGCCTCAAAGACAGGTTCAGCGATCAGCCCCAGCATTTT
CASSLKDRFSDQPQHF
>-|-|TRBJ2-7|TRBV5-4|16
TGTGCCAGCAGCTTGGTCCTTGATCCCTCCGGGTACGAGCAGTACTTC
CASSLVLDPSGYEQYF
>TRBD1|-|TRBJ1-1|TRBV4-2|14
TGTGCCAGCAGCTCCCAGGGGGCGCAGGATGGAGCTTTCTTT
CASSSQGAQDGAFF
>TRBD1|-|TRBJ1-5|TRBV2|13
TGTGCCAGCAGTGAAACAGGGGTTCAGCCCCAGCATTTT
CASSETGVQPQHF
>-|-|TRBJ2-3|TRBV5-4|14
TGTGCCAGCAGCTTGGCCCTAGTATCAGATACGCAGTATTTT
CASSLALVSDTQYF
>-|-|TRBJ2-7|TRBV15|17
TGTGCCACCAGCAGAGATCCCGGGGATCGAATCTCCTACGAGCAGTACTTC
CATSRDPGDRISYEQYF
>-|-|TRBJ2-5|TRBV7-7|14
TGTGCTAGCAGCGCCGGGACTCCGTCGGAGACCCAGTACTTC
CASSAGTPSETQYF
>TRBD1|-|TRBJ1-1|TRBV5-6|16
TGTGCCAGCAGCTTGATGAGGGGACAGGGGAGTTCTGAAGCTTTCTTT
CASSLMRGQGSSEAFF
>TRBD1|-|TRBJ1-2|TRBV27|16
TGTGCCAGCAGGCCGGGACAGGGAGACTACGATTCTGGCTACACCTTC
CASRPGQGDYDSGYTF
>TRBD1|-|TRBJ1-5|TRBV27|15
TGTGCCAGCAGTTCGGGACAGTATAGCAATCAGCCCCAGCATTTT
CASSSGQYSNQPQHF
>TRBD1|-|TRBJ2-1|TRBV5-1|15
TGCGCCAGCAGCAGCAGGGGGCCCGTCCCCAATGAGCAGTTCTTC
CASSSRGPVPNEQFF
>-|-|TRBJ1-3|TRBV21-1|15
TGTGCCAGCAGCGGATGGACAGTTGTCGGAAACACCATATATTTT
CASSGWTVVGNTIYF
>TRBD1|-|TRBJ1-2|TRBV7-9|14
TGTGCCAGCAGCCTGGACAGGGGCGATTATGGCTACACCTTC
CASSLDRGDYGYTF
>-|-|TRBJ1-1|TRBV5-1|11
TGCGCCAGCAGCTTGAGGGGCACCATCACCTTT
CASSLRGTITF
>-|-|TRBJ2-1|TRBV30|18
TGTGCCTGGAGTGGAGCGGATTTCGGCATACGATTCTACAATGAGCAGTTCTTC
CAWSGADFGIRFYNEQFF